The 15 T cell receptor beta chains below were found in one sample sequenced in a study of cytomegalovirus exposure and HLA in healthy donors. Data came from immunoSEQ multiplex PCR; TCRdb stores just in-frame clones and leaves some out. The data hold more than 200,000 clones, with 87% observed a single time. The sample was PBMCs. Receptors originate from a young man in good health and CMV-seropositive.

The chain uses TRBV4-1 and TRBJ1-2; D remains ambiguous. The CDR3 spans 14 residues. Germline CDR1 and CDR2: MGHRA and YSYEKL. Trimming left V 1 base short and J 4 bases short, with 10 bases between. The CDR3 sequence: CASSQGGAFYGYTF. The CDR3 DNA sequence: TGCGCCAGCAGCCAAGGAGGAGCCTTCTATGGCTACACCTTC.

The CDR3 loop is CASQGPVRTGELFF. DNA for the CDR3: TGTGCCAGCCAAGGACCCGTAAGGACCGGGGAGCTGTTTTTT. The rearrangement links TRBV28 to TRBJ2-2; D uncertain. CDR3 size: 14 residues. Germline V CDR1 and CDR2: MDHEN, SYDVKM. V lost 8 bases and J 5 bases, leaving 15 bases between the germline ends.

This clone was seen a single time. The chain combines TRBV18 with TRBJ1-1, with unresolved D. CDR1 and CDR2 (germline): KGHSH, LQKENI. Trimming removed 8 bases from V and 4 bases from J, with 14 bases in between. The CDR3 is 13 amino acids. Here the CDR3 DNA reads TGTGCCAGCGCCCCAGCAGTGGGCACTGAAGCTTTCTTT. Translating gives CASAPAVGTEAFF.

This chain connects TRBV5-1 to TRBJ1-4; 7 bases are shared with TRBD1. J was trimmed by 1 base and V by 4 bases; bases with no gene match: 1. This CDR3 has 14 residues. Germline values: CDR1 SGHRS, CDR2 YFSETQ. CDR3 sequence reads: CASSPGGTNEKLFF. Written as DNA, the CDR3 is TGCGCCAGCAGCCCAGGGGGAACTAATGAAAAACTGTTTTTT.

The chain links TRBV5-1 to TRBJ2-6; TRBD1 is a possible D gene (5 bases). Germline V gene lookup returns CDR1 SGHRS and CDR2 YFSETQ. This CDR3 is built from 15 residues. V lost 4 bases to trimming and J lost 2 bases, with 10 bases between them. The CDR3 here is CASSAGYTGANVLTF. The CDR3 region has the DNA TGCGCCAGCAGCGCAGGGTACACTGGGGCCAACGTCCTGACTTTC.

The chain recombines TRBV18 with TRBJ2-1; D is uncertain. This CDR3 comprises 13 residues. The V gene's germline CDR1 is KGHSH and CDR2 LQKENI. V dropped 1 base and J dropped 5 bases, with 6 bases sitting between them. The CDR3 region has the DNA TGTGCCAGCTCACCACTAACAAACAATGAGCAGTTCTTC. The encoded protein is CASSPLTNNEQFF.

The rearrangement joins TRBV30 to TRBJ1-5, with 8 bases lining up with TRBD1. CDR3 size: 13 residues. Germline-derived CDR1 and CDR2 are GTSNPN and SVGIG (reference sequence). Trimming took 5 bases from V and 6 from J; bases not matched to a gene: 6. CDR3 amino acids: CAWEDRDGQPQHF. The CDR3 DNA reads as TGTGCCTGGGAGGACAGGGACGGTCAGCCCCAGCATTTT.

This chain joins TRBV19 and TRBJ1-2; tentatively, D is TRBD1 (5 bases). Per the germline V gene, CDR1 is LNHDA and CDR2 is SQIVND (reference sequence). V was shortened by 3 bases and J by 4 bases, with 12 bases between the two germline ends. The CDR3 length is 14 residues. CDR3 protein: CASSMFDSFYGYTF. In DNA form, the CDR3 reads TGTGCCAGTAGTATGTTTGACAGCTTCTATGGCTACACCTTC.

The rearrangement joins TRBV9 to TRBJ2-1, with a weak D call TRBD1 (6 bases). The V gene's germline CDR1 is SGDLS and CDR2 YYNGEE. Trimming pared 2 bases from V and 2 bases from J, leaving 11 bases between. This CDR3 has 15 residues. The DNA for the CDR3 is TGTGCCAGCAGCGTCGGACAGAGCACCTACAATGAGCAGTTCTTC. This translates into CASSVGQSTYNEQFF.

This clone has just a few counts. The chain couples TRBV4-3 to TRBJ1-4; D gene unclear. This CDR3 has 16 amino acids. V lost 4 bases and J 0 bases, leaving 12 bases between the germline ends. Per germline, CDR1 LGHNA and CDR2 YSLEER. CDR3: CASSPLQVTTNEKLFF. The CDR3 nucleotides read TGCGCCAGCAGCCCGCTCCAGGTTACAACTAATGAAAAACTGTTTTTT.

The V and J genes are TRBV11-2 and TRBJ1-4, with D perhaps matching TRBD1 (6 bases). V dropped 1 base and J dropped 3 bases, with 12 bases sitting between them. This CDR3 comprises 16 residues. The V gene's germline CDR1 is SGHAT and CDR2 FQNNGV. CDR3 nucleotides: TGTGCCAGCAGCTTAGCACAGGGTGCGGCTAATGAAAAACTGTTTTTT. Its protein is CASSLAQGAANEKLFF.

This sequence joins TRBV7-9 and TRBJ2-7; tentative D call: TRBD2 (6 bases). CDR1 and CDR2 from the germline V gene are SEHNR and FQNEAQ (reference sequence). V gave up 0 bases and J gave up 2 bases, with 8 bases separating them. This CDR3 contains 14 residues. CDR3 region: CASSLAGGPYEQYF. The CDR3 DNA follows: TGTGCCAGCAGCTTAGCGGGAGGCCCCTACGAGCAGTACTTC.

V and J are TRBV12-2 and TRBJ2-7. TRBV12-2 is termed a pseudogene. The CDR3 is 15 amino acids. The CDR3 nucleotides read TGTGCAAGTCGCTTGTCGGGACCTCCCACCTACGAGCAGTACTTC. It translates to CASRLSGPPTYEQYF.

The chain links TRBV5-5 to TRBJ1-2, with a tentative D call TRBD1 (6 bases). This CDR3 has 17 residues. The V gene's germline CDR1 is SGHKS and CDR2 YYEKEE (reference sequence). V was trimmed by 4 bases and J by 0 bases, leaving 19 bases between them. The CDR3, as DNA: TGTGCCAGCAGCCATACACCGGGGGCCATCGCTAACTATGGCTACACCTTC. Translating it yields CASSHTPGAIANYGYTF. Supplemented by reference TRBV5-5 and TRBJ1-2, the full variable domain reads DAGVTQSPTHLIKTRGQQVTLRCSPISGHKSVSWYQQVLGQGPQFIFQYYEKEERGRGNFPDRFSARQFPNYSSELNVNALLLGDSALYLCASSHTPGAIANYGYTFGSGTRLTVV.

The chain combines TRBV5-1 with TRBJ2-3; possibly TRBD2 for D (6 bases). The V end was cut by 1 base, the J end by 3 bases, with 15 bases between. Per the germline V gene, CDR1 is SGHRS and CDR2 is YFSETQ. The CDR3 length is 16 residues. The CDR3 sequence is CASSLKAGPGTDTQYF. The CDR3, as DNA: TGCGCCAGCAGCTTGAAAGCGGGCCCGGGGACAGATACGCAGTATTTT.